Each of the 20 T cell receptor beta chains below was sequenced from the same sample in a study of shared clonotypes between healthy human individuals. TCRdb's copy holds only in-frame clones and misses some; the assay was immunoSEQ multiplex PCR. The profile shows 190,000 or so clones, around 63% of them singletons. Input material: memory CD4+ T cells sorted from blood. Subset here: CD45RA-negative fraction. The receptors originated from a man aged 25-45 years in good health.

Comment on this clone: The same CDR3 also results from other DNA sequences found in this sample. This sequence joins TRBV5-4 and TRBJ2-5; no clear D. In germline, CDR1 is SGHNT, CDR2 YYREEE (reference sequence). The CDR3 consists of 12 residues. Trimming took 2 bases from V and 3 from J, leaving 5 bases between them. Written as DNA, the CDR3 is TGTGCCAGCAGCTTTCCGAAAGAGACCCAGTACTTC. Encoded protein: CASSFPKETQYF.

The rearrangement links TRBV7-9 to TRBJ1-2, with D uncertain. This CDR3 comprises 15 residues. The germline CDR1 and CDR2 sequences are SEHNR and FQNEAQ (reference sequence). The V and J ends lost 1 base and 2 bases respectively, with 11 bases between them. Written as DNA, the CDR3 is TGTGCCAGCAGCTTAGTACCGAGCCAGAACTATGGCTACACCTTC. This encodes CASSLVPSQNYGYTF.

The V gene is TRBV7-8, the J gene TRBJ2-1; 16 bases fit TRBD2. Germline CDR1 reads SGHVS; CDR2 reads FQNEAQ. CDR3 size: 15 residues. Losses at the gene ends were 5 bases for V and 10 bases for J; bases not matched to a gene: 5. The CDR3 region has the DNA TGTGCCAGCAGCGTTCCGGGACTAGCGGGAGGGGAGCAGTTCTTC. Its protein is CASSVPGLAGGEQFF.

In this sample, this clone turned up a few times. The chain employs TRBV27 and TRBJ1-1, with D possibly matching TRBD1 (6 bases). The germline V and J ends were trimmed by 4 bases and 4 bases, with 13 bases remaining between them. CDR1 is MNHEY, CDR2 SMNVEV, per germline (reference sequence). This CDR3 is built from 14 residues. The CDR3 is CASSSQNRVTEAFF. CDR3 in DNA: TGTGCCAGCAGTTCCCAAAACAGGGTCACTGAAGCTTTCTTT.

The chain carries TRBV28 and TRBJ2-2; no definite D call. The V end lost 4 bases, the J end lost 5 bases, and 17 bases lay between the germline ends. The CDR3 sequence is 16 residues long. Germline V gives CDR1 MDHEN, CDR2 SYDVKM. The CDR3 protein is CASSSSGRTPTGELFF. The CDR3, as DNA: TGTGCCAGCAGTTCTAGTGGCCGGACGCCGACCGGGGAGCTGTTTTTT.

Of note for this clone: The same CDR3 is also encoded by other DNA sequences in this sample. In DNA, the CDR3 is TGCGCCAGCAGCTTGTTGGGTTCCTACGAGCAGTACTTC. Amino acid sequence: CASSLLGSYEQYF. The rearrangement uses TRBV5-1 and TRBJ2-7; D gene uncertain. The germline gives CDR1 SGHRS, CDR2 YFSETQ. Deletions cut 1 base from V and 1 base from J, with 6 bases between. The CDR3 covers 13 residues.

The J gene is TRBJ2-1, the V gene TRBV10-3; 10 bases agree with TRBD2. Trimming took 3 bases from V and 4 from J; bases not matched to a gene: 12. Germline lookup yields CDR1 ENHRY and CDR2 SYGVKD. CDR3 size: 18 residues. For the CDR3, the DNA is TGTGCCATCAGTGACTTAACCTCAGGACTAGCGGAATACAATGAGCAGTTCTTC. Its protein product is CAISDLTSGLAEYNEQFF.

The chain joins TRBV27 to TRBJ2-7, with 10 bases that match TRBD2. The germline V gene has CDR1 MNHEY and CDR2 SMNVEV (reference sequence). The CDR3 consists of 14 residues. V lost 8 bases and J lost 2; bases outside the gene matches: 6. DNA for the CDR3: TGTGCCAGCGCCCAAAGCGGGAGGGCCTACGAGCAGTACTTC. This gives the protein CASAQSGRAYEQYF.

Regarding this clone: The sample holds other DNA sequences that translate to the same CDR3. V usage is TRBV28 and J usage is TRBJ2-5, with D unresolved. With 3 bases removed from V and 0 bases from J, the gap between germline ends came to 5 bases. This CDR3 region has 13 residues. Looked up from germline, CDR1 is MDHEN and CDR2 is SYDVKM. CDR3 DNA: TGTGCCAGCAGTTTGGCGGACCAAGAGACCCAGTACTTC. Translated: CASSLADQETQYF. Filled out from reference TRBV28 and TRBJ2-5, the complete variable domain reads DVKVTQSSRYLVKRTGEKVFLECVQDMDHENMFWYRQDPGLGLRLIYFSYDVKMKEKGDIPEGYSVSREKKERFSLILESASTNQTSMYLCASSLADQETQYFGPGTRLLVL.

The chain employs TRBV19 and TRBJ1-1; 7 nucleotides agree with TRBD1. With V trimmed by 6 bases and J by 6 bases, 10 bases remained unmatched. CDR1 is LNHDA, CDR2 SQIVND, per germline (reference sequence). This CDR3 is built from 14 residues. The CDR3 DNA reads TGTGCCAGTAGGACAGGGAGTGAGGGCCCTGAAGCTTTCTTT. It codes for CASRTGSEGPEAFF. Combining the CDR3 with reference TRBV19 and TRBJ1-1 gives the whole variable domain DGGITQSPKYLFRKEGQNVTLSCEQNLNHDAMYWYRQDPGQGLRLIYYSQIVNDFQKGDIAEGYSVSREKKESFPLTVTSAQKNPTAFYLCASRTGSEGPEAFFGQGTRLTVV.

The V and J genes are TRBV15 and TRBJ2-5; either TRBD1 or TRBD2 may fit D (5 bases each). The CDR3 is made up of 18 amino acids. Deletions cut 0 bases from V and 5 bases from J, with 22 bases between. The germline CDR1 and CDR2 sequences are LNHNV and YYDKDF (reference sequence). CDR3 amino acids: CATSRDGGVARMRETQYF. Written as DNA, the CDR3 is TGTGCCACCAGCAGAGATGGGGGTGTGGCGAGAATGCGGGAGACCCAGTACTTC.

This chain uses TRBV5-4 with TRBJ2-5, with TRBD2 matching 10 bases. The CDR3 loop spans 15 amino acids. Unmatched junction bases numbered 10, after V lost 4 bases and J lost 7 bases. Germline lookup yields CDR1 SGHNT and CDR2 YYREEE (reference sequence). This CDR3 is CASSQGTSARGTQYF. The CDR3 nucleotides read TGTGCCAGCAGCCAAGGGACTAGCGCGAGGGGGACCCAGTACTTC. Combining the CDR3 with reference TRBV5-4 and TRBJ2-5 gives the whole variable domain ETGVTQSPTHLIKTRGQQVTLRCSSQSGHNTVSWYQQALGQGPQFIFQYYREEENGRGNFPPRFSGLQFPNYSSELNVNALELDDSALYLCASSQGTSARGTQYFGPGTRLLVL.

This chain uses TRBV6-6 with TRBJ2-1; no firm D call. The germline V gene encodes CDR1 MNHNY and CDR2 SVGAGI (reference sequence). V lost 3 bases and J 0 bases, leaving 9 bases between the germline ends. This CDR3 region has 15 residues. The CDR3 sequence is CASSYSRGSYNEQFF. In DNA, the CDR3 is TGTGCCAGCAGTTATTCGCGCGGCTCCTACAATGAGCAGTTCTTC.

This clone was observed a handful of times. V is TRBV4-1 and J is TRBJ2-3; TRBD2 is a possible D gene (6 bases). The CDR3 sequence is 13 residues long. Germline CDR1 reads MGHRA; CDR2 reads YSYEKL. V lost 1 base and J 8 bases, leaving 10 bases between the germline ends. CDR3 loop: CASSQVKEGTQYF. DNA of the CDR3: TGCGCCAGCAGCCAAGTTAAGGAGGGTACGCAGTATTTT.

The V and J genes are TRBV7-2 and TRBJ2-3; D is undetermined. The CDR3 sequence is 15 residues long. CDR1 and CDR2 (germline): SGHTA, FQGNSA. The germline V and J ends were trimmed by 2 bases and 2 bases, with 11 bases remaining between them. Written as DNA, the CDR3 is TGTGCCAGCAGCTTATCTATCAGCTCCACAGATACGCAGTATTTT. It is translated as CASSLSISSTDTQYF.

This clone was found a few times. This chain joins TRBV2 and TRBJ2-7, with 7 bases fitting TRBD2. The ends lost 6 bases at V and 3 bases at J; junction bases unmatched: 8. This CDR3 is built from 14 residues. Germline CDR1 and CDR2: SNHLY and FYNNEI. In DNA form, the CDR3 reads TGTGCCAGCAGGGCGGGAGTAGGTAACTACGAGCAGTACTTC. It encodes CASRAGVGNYEQYF.

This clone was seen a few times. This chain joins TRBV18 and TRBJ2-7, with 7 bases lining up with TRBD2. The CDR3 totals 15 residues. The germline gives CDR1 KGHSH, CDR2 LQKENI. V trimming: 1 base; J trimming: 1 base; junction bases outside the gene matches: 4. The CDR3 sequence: CASSPRPSGSYEQYF. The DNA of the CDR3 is TGTGCCAGCTCACCACGCCCTAGCGGTTCCTACGAGCAGTACTTC.

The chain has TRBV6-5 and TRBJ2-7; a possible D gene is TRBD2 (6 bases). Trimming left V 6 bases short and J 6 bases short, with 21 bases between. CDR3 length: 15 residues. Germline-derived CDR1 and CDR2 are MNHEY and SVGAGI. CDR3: CASRSRDSRGGEQYF. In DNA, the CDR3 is TGTGCCAGCAGATCCCGGGACTCCCGGGGAGGCGAGCAGTACTTC.

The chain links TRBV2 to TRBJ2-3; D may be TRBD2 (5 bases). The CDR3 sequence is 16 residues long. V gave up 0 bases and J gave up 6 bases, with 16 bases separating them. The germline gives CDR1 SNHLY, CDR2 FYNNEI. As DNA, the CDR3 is TGTGCCAGCAGTGAAGCGGGCGGACTCGGCTGGGATACGCAGTATTTT. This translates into CASSEAGGLGWDTQYF.

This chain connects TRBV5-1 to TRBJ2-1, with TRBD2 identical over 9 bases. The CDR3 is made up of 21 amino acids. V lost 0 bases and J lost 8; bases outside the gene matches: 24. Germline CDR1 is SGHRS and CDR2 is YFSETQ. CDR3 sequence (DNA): TGCGCCAGCAGCTTGGGCCCCTCGTTACACATAAATAGCGGGAGAGTCGATGAGCAGTTCTTC. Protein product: CASSLGPSLHINSGRVDEQFF. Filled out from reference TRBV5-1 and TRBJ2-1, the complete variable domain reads KAGVTQTPRYLIKTRGQQVTLSCSPISGHRSVSWYQQTPGQGLQFLFEYFSETQRNKGNFPGRFSGRQFSNSRSEMNVSTLELGDSALYLCASSLGPSLHINSGRVDEQFFGPGTRLTVL.